These 17 T cell receptor beta chains were sequenced from one sample in a study of T cell repertoires in cytomegalovirus infection. These receptors have no identified antigens. MiXCR, run by TCRdb on the reads, gives a single entry per CDR3 protein. This sample has approximately 990,000 distinct CDR3 sequences, with approximately 30% found just once. The material sequenced was cultured CD8+ T cells from PBMCs, taken from culture after CMV antigen stimulation. All receptors derive from a human donor in good health (CMV status not recorded). Some clones in this sample may be carry-over from other donors' samples.

The V gene is TRBV29-1, the J gene TRBJ2-1; perhaps TRBD2 as D (5 bases). This CDR3 has 15 residues. The ends were cut back, 0 bases at V and 3 bases at J, with 12 bases in the middle. Germline V CDR1 and CDR2: SQVTM, ANQGSEA. The CDR3 bases are TGCAGCGTTGAAGATCGAGCGGTGATCTACAATGAGCAGTTCTTC. Its protein product is CSVEDRAVIYNEQFF.

J is TRBJ1-5 and V is TRBV27; D unresolved. Trimming stripped 11 bases from V and 4 bases from J, with 18 bases between. The CDR3 loop spans 14 amino acids. Germline CDR1 reads MNHEY; CDR2 reads SMNVEV (reference sequence). CDR3 loop: CASRGGNLNQPQHF. CDR3 sequence (DNA): TGTGCCTCTCGGGGAGGGAATTTGAATCAGCCCCAGCATTTT.

This sequence joins TRBV9 and TRBJ2-4; the D is unclear. Germline CDR1 reads SGDLS; CDR2 reads YYNGEE. The CDR3 has 12 amino acids. Trimming pared 0 bases from V and 5 bases from J, leaving 3 bases between. In nucleotides, the CDR3 is TGTGCCAGCAGCGTAGGGGAAAACATTCAGTACTTC. This codes for CASSVGENIQYF.

This clonotype has ten or more counts. With a much larger clone just one base away, this may be a read error. This sequence joins TRBV7-8 and TRBJ1-1; 9 nucleotides match TRBD1. The germline CDR1 and CDR2 sequences are SGHVS and FQNEAQ. The CDR3 has 13 amino acids. J was trimmed by 4 bases and V by 5 bases; bases with no gene match: 2. CDR3 residues: CASSMTGGTEAFF. For the CDR3, the DNA is TGTGCCAGCAGCATGACAGGGGGCACTGAAGCTTTCTTT.

This clonotype was detected many times. This chain connects TRBV7-6 to TRBJ1-3; no clear D. The CDR3 extends over 15 amino acids. V gave up 2 bases and J gave up 2 bases, with 10 bases separating them. Germline V CDR1 and CDR2: SGHVS, FNYEAQ. Here the CDR3 reads CASSLSGGTGNTIYF. CDR3 sequence (DNA): TGTGCCAGCAGCTTAAGCGGAGGTACTGGAAACACCATATATTTT.

The gene calls are TRBV7-9 and TRBJ2-3; 7 bases align to TRBD2. After removal of 2 bases from V and 5 bases from J, the junction contained 4 bases not matched to a gene. Per germline, CDR1 SEHNR and CDR2 FQNEAQ (reference sequence). The CDR3 runs to 14 residues. The DNA for the CDR3 is TGTGCCAGCAGCTTAATTAGGGAGGGAGATACGCAGTATTTT. This gives the protein CASSLIREGDTQYF.

This clonotype was counted between two and nine times. V is TRBV7-9 and J is TRBJ2-5, with 8 bases that match TRBD2. The V and J ends lost 1 base and 5 bases, in that order; junction bases with no gene match: 12. The CDR3 runs 17 residues. From germline, CDR1 is SEHNR and CDR2 FQNEAQ (reference sequence). CDR3 coding DNA: TGTGCCAGCAGCTTAGTAGCTAGCGGGCCCCCTTTGGAGACCCAGTACTTC. As protein: CASSLVASGPPLETQYF.

CDR3 region: CASSPTAGNTGELFF. The CDR3, as DNA: TGTGCCAGCAGCCCCACGGCGGGGAACACCGGGGAGCTGTTTTTT. The chain has TRBV7-9 and TRBJ2-2; possibly TRBD2 for D (5 bases). V lost 5 bases and J lost 1, with 11 bases in between. This CDR3 has 15 amino acids. The V gene's germline CDR1 is SEHNR and CDR2 FQNEAQ (reference sequence).

The chain is built from TRBV6-1 and TRBJ2-7, with TRBD2 identical over 9 bases. V shed 6 bases and J 1 base; nucleotides not matched to a gene: 7. This CDR3 region has 15 residues. CDR1 is MNHNS, CDR2 SASEGT, per germline. In nucleotides, the CDR3 is TGTGCCAGCAGCTGGGAAGCGGGGGGATCCTACGAGCAGTACTTC. This gives the protein CASSWEAGGSYEQYF.

This chain connects TRBV19 to TRBJ1-2; D is perhaps TRBD1 (6 bases). The CDR3 extends over 15 amino acids. Trimming left V 5 bases short and J 0 bases short, with 13 bases between. Germline V lookup: CDR1 LNHDA, CDR2 SQIVND (reference sequence). The CDR3 DNA is TGTGCCAGTAGTCCGTCAGGGGCCCCTAACTATGGCTACACCTTC. This gives the protein CASSPSGAPNYGYTF.

This sequence joins TRBV6-5 and TRBJ1-2; weak D call: TRBD1 (6 bases). The length of the CDR3 is 13 residues. The germline V gene has CDR1 MNHEY and CDR2 SVGAGI. Between the trimmed V and J ends, which lost 2 bases and 11 bases, there was a span of 15 bases. The CDR3 nucleotides are TGTGCCAGCAGTTACAACAGGGTAGGGGGGTACACCTTC. Its translation: CASSYNRVGGYTF.

The V and J genes are TRBV28 and TRBJ2-4; D might be TRBD1 or TRBD2, each matching 5 bases. The CDR3 spans 16 residues. Trimming shortened V by 5 bases and J by 1 base, and 15 bases separated the two germline ends. Germline CDR1 reads MDHEN; CDR2 reads SYDVKM. CDR3 region: CASSPGPLGAKNIQYF. The CDR3 region has the DNA TGTGCCAGCAGTCCGGGACCCCTGGGGGCCAAAAACATTCAGTACTTC.

This clonotype appeared a few times. The chain carries TRBV12-3 or TRBV12-4 and TRBJ1-1; D gene unclear. This CDR3 has 10 residues. Trimming pared 10 bases from V and 2 bases from J, leaving 5 bases between. The CDR3 region has the DNA TGTGCCACCGGTAACACTGAAGCTTTCTTT. It encodes CATGNTEAFF.

This clonotype came up a few times. This chain connects TRBV27 to TRBJ2-7; 8 positions match TRBD1. Germline assignment: CDR1 MNHEY and CDR2 SMNVEV (reference sequence). This CDR3 contains 14 residues. V shed 6 bases and J 6 bases; nucleotides not matched to a gene: 10. The CDR3 coding sequence is TGTGCCAGCAGCCTGACAGGGGTAATAGGCGAGCAGTACGTC. Its protein is CASSLTGVIGEQYV.

In regard to this clonotype: An end of the junction differs from the germline gene, which may be a read error. This chain joins TRBV15 and TRBJ2-1, with 8 bases identical to TRBD2. Per the germline V gene, CDR1 is LNHNV and CDR2 is YYDKDF (reference sequence). This CDR3 has 16 amino acids. The CDR3 DNA is TGTGCCACCAGCAGAGATCGGGGGGGGTACTACAATGAGCTGTTCTTC. It encodes CATSRDRGGYYNELFF.

The chain has TRBV7-9 and TRBJ2-3, with D possibly being TRBD1 (6 bases). The ends were cut back, 5 bases at V and 0 bases at J, with 18 bases in the middle. The CDR3 runs 17 residues. Germline CDR1 SEHNR, CDR2 FQNEAQ (reference sequence). The CDR3 sequence is CASSPNSRGLSTDTQYF. The CDR3 nucleotides are TGTGCCAGCAGCCCGAACAGCAGGGGCCTCAGCACAGATACGCAGTATTTT.

This clonotype was counted many times. V gene TRBV7-8 combines with J gene TRBJ1-5; D call uncertain. CDR1 is SGHVS and CDR2 is FQNEAQ in the germline V gene. The CDR3 sequence is 17 residues long. Trimming removed 2 bases from V and 2 bases from J, with 16 bases in between. The chain's CDR3 is CASSLLAVGRGNQPQHF. CDR3 bases: TGTGCCAGCAGCTTATTGGCGGTGGGAAGGGGCAATCAGCCCCAGCATTTT.